This T cell receptor (beta chain) appears in the sequencing data of a study of blood T cell repertoires in COVID-19. Study-wide background: Donors in the United States, Italy and Spain gave samples during acute or convalescent COVID-19. PBMCs, B-cell-depleted T cells, or T cells were the source of the cDNA or gDNA that made up the material.

Original handling: Scientists estimated how many nucleated cells there were by amplifying reference gene primers. Clones were sequenced by immunoSEQ multiplex PCR, and TCRdb holds only the in-frame ones, with some missing. That table furnishes V, J and clone size, whereas the DNA furnished D and trimming. The profile shows 88,000 or so clones, 80% to 90% of them singletons. This clone was seen a single time. CDR1 SQVTM and CDR2 ANQGSEA come from the germline V gene. The CDR3 loop spans 12 amino acids. Trimming shortened V by 4 bases and J by 4 bases, and 10 bases separated the two germline ends. Sequenced material: peripheral blood. This receptor was obtained from a man between 60 and 70 years old with acute or convalescent COVID-19. The rearrangement links TRBV29-1 to TRBJ1-2, with D uncertain. CDR3: CSVGGQSYGYTF. Written as DNA, the CDR3 is TGCAGCGTTGGTGGGCAGAGCTATGGCTACACCTTC.